The present T cell receptor beta chain was sequenced within a study of blood T cell repertoires in COVID-19. Study background: From T cells, B-cell-depleted T cells, or PBMCs came the material, which was cDNA or gDNA.

The germline gives CDR1 LNHDA, CDR2 SQIVND (reference sequence). The V end lost 1 base, the J end lost 1 base, and 7 bases lay between the germline ends. CDR3 length: 14 amino acids. Clones were read by immunoSEQ multiplex PCR, and TCRdb kept only the in-frame ones, dropping some. Of roughly 110,000 clones in the sample, around 89% are singletons; the top ten hold approximately 6.2%. This clone was found a few times. Within the sample, other DNA sequences also encode this same CDR3. The sequencing sample was made of peripheral blood. The receptor was isolated from a middle-aged man with active or convalescent COVID-19. The chain uses TRBV19 and TRBJ1-1; no reliable D call. The CDR3 spells CASSIGSSNTEAFF. As DNA, the CDR3 is TGTGCCAGTAGTATAGGCAGTTCGAACACTGAAGCTTTCTTT.